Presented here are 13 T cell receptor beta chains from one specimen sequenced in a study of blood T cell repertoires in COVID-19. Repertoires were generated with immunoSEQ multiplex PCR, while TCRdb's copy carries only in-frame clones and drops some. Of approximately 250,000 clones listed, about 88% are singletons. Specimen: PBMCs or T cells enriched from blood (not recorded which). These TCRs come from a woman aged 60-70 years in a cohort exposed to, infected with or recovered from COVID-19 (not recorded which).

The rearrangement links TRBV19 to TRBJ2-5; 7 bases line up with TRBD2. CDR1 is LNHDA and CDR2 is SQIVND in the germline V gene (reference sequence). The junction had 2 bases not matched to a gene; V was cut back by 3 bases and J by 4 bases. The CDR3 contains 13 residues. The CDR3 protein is CASSISGAETQYF. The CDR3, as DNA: TGTGCCAGTAGTATCAGCGGGGCAGAGACCCAGTACTTC. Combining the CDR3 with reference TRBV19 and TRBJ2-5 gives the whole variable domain DGGITQSPKYLFRKEGQNVTLSCEQNLNHDAMYWYRQDPGQGLRLIYYSQIVNDFQKGDIAEGYSVSREKKESFPLTVTSAQKNPTAFYLCASSISGAETQYFGPGTRLLVL.

CDR3 protein: CASSLGTTYEQYF. The CDR3 DNA reads TGTGCCAGCTCACTCGGGACAACCTACGAGCAGTACTTC. The chain employs TRBV18 and TRBJ2-7; possible D gene TRBD1, 6 bases. Trimming cost V 4 bases and J 2 bases, with 9 bases left between them. The CDR3 loop spans 13 amino acids. CDR1 and CDR2 (germline): KGHSH, LQKENI.

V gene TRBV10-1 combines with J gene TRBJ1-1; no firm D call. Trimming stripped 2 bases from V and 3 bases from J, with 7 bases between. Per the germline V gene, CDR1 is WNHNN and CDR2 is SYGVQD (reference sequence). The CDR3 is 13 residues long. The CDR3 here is CASSEHIYTEAFF. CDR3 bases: TGCGCCAGCAGTGAGCACATTTACACTGAAGCTTTCTTT.

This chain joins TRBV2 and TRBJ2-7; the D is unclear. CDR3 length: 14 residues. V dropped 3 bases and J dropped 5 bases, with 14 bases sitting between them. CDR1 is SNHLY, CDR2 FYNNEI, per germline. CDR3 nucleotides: TGTGCCAGCAGTGATCCCCCCTCTCTCGACGAGCAGTACTTC. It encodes CASSDPPSLDEQYF.

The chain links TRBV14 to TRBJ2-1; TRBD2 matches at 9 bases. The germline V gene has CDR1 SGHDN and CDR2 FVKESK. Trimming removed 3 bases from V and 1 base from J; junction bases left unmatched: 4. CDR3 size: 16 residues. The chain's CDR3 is CASSQRAGGSYNEQFF. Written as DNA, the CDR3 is TGTGCCAGCAGCCAGAGAGCGGGAGGTTCCTACAATGAGCAGTTCTTC.

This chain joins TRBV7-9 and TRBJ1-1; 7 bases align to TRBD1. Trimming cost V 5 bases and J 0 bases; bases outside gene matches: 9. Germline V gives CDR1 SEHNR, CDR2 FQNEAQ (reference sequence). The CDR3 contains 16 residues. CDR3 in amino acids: CASSPRDSRLNTEAFF. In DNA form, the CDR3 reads TGTGCCAGCAGCCCCCGGGACAGCCGACTGAACACTGAAGCTTTCTTT.

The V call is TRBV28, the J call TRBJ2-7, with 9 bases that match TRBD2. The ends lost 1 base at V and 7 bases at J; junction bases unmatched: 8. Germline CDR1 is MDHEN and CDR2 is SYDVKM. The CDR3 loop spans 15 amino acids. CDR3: CASSLSGLAGWEQYF. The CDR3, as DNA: TGTGCCAGCAGTTTATCGGGACTAGCCGGGTGGGAGCAGTACTTC.

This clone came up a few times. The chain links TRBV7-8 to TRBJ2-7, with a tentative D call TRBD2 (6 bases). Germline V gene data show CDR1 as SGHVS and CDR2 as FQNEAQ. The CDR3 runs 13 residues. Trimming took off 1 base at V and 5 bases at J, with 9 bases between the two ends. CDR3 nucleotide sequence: TGTGCCAGCAGCTTAGATCGGAGGGACGAGCAGTACTTC. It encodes CASSLDRRDEQYF.

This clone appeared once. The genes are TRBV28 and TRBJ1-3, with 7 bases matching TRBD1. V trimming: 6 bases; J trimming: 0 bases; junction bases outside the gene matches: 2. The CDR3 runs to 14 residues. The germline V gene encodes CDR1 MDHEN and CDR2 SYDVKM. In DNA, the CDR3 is TGTGCCAGCAGCGGGACAGCCTCTGGAAACACCATATATTTT. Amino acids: CASSGTASGNTIYF.

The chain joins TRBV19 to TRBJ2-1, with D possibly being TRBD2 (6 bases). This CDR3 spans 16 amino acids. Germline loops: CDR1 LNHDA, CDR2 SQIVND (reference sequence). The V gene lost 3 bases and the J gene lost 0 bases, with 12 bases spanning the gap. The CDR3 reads CASSISAGPSYNEQFF. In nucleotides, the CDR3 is TGTGCCAGTAGTATCAGTGCGGGACCCTCCTACAATGAGCAGTTCTTC.

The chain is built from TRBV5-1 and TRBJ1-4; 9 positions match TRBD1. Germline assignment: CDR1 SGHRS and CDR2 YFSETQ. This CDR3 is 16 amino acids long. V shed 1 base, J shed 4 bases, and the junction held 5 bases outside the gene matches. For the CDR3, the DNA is TGCGCCAGCAGCTTGTCCGGGGACAGGGTTAATGAAAAACTGTTTTTT. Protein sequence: CASSLSGDRVNEKLFF.

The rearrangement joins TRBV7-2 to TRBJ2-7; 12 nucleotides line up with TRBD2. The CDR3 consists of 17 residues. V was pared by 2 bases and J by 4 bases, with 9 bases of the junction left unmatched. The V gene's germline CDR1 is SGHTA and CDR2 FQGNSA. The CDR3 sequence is CASSLMTSGRPDYEQYF. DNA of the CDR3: TGTGCCAGCAGCTTAATGACTAGCGGGAGACCCGATTACGAGCAGTACTTC.

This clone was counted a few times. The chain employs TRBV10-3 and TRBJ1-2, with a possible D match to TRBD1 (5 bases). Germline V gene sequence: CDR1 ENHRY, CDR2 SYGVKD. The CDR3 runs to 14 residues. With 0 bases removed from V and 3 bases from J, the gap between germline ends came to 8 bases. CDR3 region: CAISESKGDYGYTF. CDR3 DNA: TGTGCCATCAGTGAGTCGAAAGGGGACTATGGCTACACCTTC.